The next 25 T cell receptor beta chains were all read from a single sample in a study of T cell responses to AZD1222 COVID-19 vaccine. Generated by immunoSEQ multiplex PCR, the TCRdb table keeps only in-frame clones and is missing some. This repertoire shows under 100,000 clones, approximately 89% found once; its top ten account for approximately 5.3%. The source material was peripheral blood, sampled 28 days after the second AZD1222 dose. Receptor source: an adult who received the AZD1222 COVID-19 vaccine.

In this sample, this clone turned up a few times. This chain uses TRBV2 with TRBJ2-5; no firm D call. In germline, CDR1 is SNHLY, CDR2 FYNNEI. The CDR3 has 14 residues. Deletions cut 4 bases from V and 2 bases from J, with 11 bases between. In nucleotides, the CDR3 is TGTGCCAGCAGTGCTAGAGACCCGCAAGAGACCCAGTACTTC. This codes for CASSARDPQETQYF.

The CDR3 loop reads CASSPRTGTYEQYF. The DNA of the CDR3 is TGCGCCAGCAGCCCTCGGACAGGGACCTACGAGCAGTACTTC. The rearrangement uses TRBV5-1 and TRBJ2-7; 8 positions agree with TRBD1. Unmatched junction bases numbered 5, after V lost 4 bases and J lost 2 bases. This CDR3 region has 14 residues. Germline lookup yields CDR1 SGHRS and CDR2 YFSETQ.

The chain couples TRBV24-1 to TRBJ2-1, with unresolved D. Per the germline V gene, CDR1 is KGHDR and CDR2 is SFDVKD. V was shortened by 1 base and J by 8 bases, with 8 bases between the two germline ends. The CDR3 contains 13 residues. In DNA form, the CDR3 reads TGTGCCACCAGTGATTTCAGTAATGATGAGCAGTTCTTC. It translates to CATSDFSNDEQFF.

The CDR3 loop reads CASSEFGGLNTEAFF. The DNA for the CDR3 is TGTGCCAGCAGTGAGTTCGGAGGATTGAACACTGAAGCTTTCTTT. This chain connects TRBV6-1 to TRBJ1-1; unclear D gene. Per germline, CDR1 MNHNS and CDR2 SASEGT. V lost 3 bases to trimming and J lost 0 bases, with 11 bases between them. The CDR3 has 15 residues.

This clone was detected once. The chain combines TRBV12-1 with TRBJ1-5. TRBV12-1 constitutes a pseudogene. This CDR3 comprises 18 residues. The CDR3 DNA reads as TGTGCCAGCAGCCCGGGGGCAGGGATGGGGTTGGACAATCAGCCCCAGCATTTT. It translates to CASSPGAGMGLDNQPQHF.

The CDR3 protein is CASSYVDGRSEEQFF. CDR3 sequence (DNA): TGTGCCAGCAGCTACGTTGACGGGCGTTCAGAGGAGCAGTTCTTC. The V gene is TRBV7-3, the J gene TRBJ2-1, with D unresolved. The CDR3 covers 15 residues. Trimming cost V 4 bases and J 10 bases, with 20 bases left between them. CDR1 is SGHTA and CDR2 is FQGTGA in the germline V gene.

This clone came up a few times. This chain joins TRBV9 and TRBJ1-6; D is unresolved. Trimming took off 0 bases at V and 6 bases at J, with 13 bases between the two ends. Germline V gene sequence: CDR1 SGDLS, CDR2 YYNGEE. The CDR3 is made up of 16 amino acids. CDR3 amino acids: CASSVDPASSNSPLHF. DNA of the CDR3: TGTGCCAGCAGCGTAGACCCGGCCTCTTCTAATTCACCCCTCCACTTT.

V gene TRBV11-1 combines with J gene TRBJ2-7, with D uncertain. Germline V gives CDR1 SGHAT, CDR2 FQDESV (reference sequence). Trimming stripped 1 base from V and 3 bases from J, with 10 bases between. The length of the CDR3 is 14 residues. CDR3 in DNA: TGTGCCAGCAGCTTAGGGTTTGGCGACTACGAGCAGTACGTC. This gives the protein CASSLGFGDYEQYV.

This chain uses TRBV25-1 with TRBJ2-6; no firm D call. With 3 bases removed from V and 0 bases from J, the gap between germline ends came to 12 bases. Germline V gives CDR1 MGHDK, CDR2 SYGVNS. The CDR3 is 17 amino acids. The CDR3 nucleotides read TGTGCCAGCAGTGAGTTGGGCATGGACTCTGGGGCCAACGTCCTGACTTTC. It yields the protein CASSELGMDSGANVLTF.

The genes are TRBV5-1 and TRBJ1-5; no firm D call. In germline, CDR1 is SGHRS, CDR2 YFSETQ. The V end was cut by 1 base, the J end by 3 bases, with 11 bases between. This CDR3 has 15 residues. CDR3 nucleotide sequence: TGCGCCAGCAGCTTGTCAGATACACCCAATCAGCCCCAGCATTTT. Translated, it gives CASSLSDTPNQPQHF.

This sequence joins TRBV5-1 and TRBJ1-2; 7 bases are shared with TRBD1. Germline V gives CDR1 SGHRS, CDR2 YFSETQ. This CDR3 has 14 residues. Trimming took 0 bases from V and 5 from J; bases not matched to a gene: 4. The CDR3 region is CASSLGGQEYGYTF. In DNA form, the CDR3 reads TGCGCCAGCAGCTTGGGCGGACAGGAGTATGGCTACACCTTC.

CDR3 nucleotide sequence: TGTGCCAGCAATAACGGGGGACCCAACACCGGGGAGCTGTTTTTT. Protein: CASNNGGPNTGELFF. This chain connects TRBV3-1 (or the pseudogene TRBV3-2) to TRBJ2-2; TRBD2 is a possible D gene (6 bases). Germline V lookup: CDR1 LGHDT, CDR2 YNNKEL (reference sequence). This CDR3 region has 15 residues. Trimming stripped 7 bases from V and 2 bases from J, with 14 bases between.

This chain links TRBV5-1 with TRBJ2-1, with D tentatively TRBD1 (6 bases). The germline V gene encodes CDR1 SGHRS and CDR2 YFSETQ. V was pared by 0 bases and J by 0 bases, with 16 bases between. CDR3 size: 18 residues. The CDR3 reads CASSLVVGDTYSYNEQFF. The DNA of the CDR3 is TGCGCCAGCAGCTTGGTTGTCGGGGACACTTACTCCTACAATGAGCAGTTCTTC.

This chain joins TRBV14 and TRBJ1-1; D remains unclear. V was cut by 2 bases and J by 1 base, with 14 bases left in between. Germline V lookup: CDR1 SGHDN, CDR2 FVKESK. The CDR3 has 16 amino acids. CDR3: CASSQIQLWSNTEAFF. In DNA form, the CDR3 reads TGTGCCAGCAGCCAAATTCAATTGTGGTCGAACACTGAAGCTTTCTTT.

This clone appeared once. This sequence joins TRBV5-4 and TRBJ1-2; no firm D call. V was clipped by 0 bases and J by 8 bases, with 11 bases between them. From germline, CDR1 is SGHNT and CDR2 YYREEE (reference sequence). This CDR3 has 13 amino acids. DNA for the CDR3: TGTGCCAGCAGCTTGGACGGGTTGGAGGGCTACACCTTC. It encodes CASSLDGLEGYTF. Complete variable domain (other parts from reference TRBV5-4 and TRBJ1-2): ETGVTQSPTHLIKTRGQQVTLRCSSQSGHNTVSWYQQALGQGPQFIFQYYREEENGRGNFPPRFSGLQFPNYSSELNVNALELDDSALYLCASSLDGLEGYTFGSGTRLTVV.

This chain connects TRBV15 to TRBJ2-2, with D unclear. The germline CDR1 and CDR2 sequences are LNHNV and YYDKDF (reference sequence). CDR3 length equals 13 residues. V lost 8 bases to trimming and J lost 4 bases, with 11 bases between them. The CDR3 spells CATEQSFTGELFF. The CDR3 nucleotides read TGTGCCACCGAACAGAGTTTCACCGGGGAGCTGTTTTTT. The full variable domain, its missing parts supplied by reference TRBV15 and TRBJ2-2, is DAMVIQNPRYQVTQFGKPVTLSCSQTLNHNVMYWYQQKSSQAPKLLFHYYDKDFNNEADTPDNFQSRRPNTSFCFLDIRSPGLGDTAMYLCATEQSFTGELFFGEGSRLTVL.

V and J are TRBV5-1 and TRBJ2-1; D is possibly TRBD1 (6 bases). From germline, CDR1 is SGHRS and CDR2 YFSETQ. CDR3 size: 15 residues. Deletions cut 4 bases from V and 5 bases from J, with 16 bases between. The CDR3 bases are TGCGCCAGCAGCCGAAACAGGGCCACCGACAATGAGCAGTTCTTC. As protein: CASSRNRATDNEQFF.

This rearrangement joins TRBV9 to TRBJ1-6; D is undetermined. Germline CDR1 is SGDLS and CDR2 is YYNGEE. The CDR3 loop spans 15 amino acids. V shed 0 bases and J shed 8 bases, with 12 bases lying between them. The CDR3 reads CASSVGEPSDSPLHF. CDR3 nucleotides: TGTGCCAGCAGCGTAGGGGAACCTTCGGATTCACCCCTCCACTTT.

This rearrangement joins TRBV7-6 to TRBJ2-3; the D gene could be TRBD1 or TRBD2 (6 bases each). CDR3 length equals 16 residues. The ends were cut back, 3 bases at V and 2 bases at J, with 15 bases in the middle. The germline gives CDR1 SGHVS, CDR2 FNYEAQ. CDR3 bases: TGTGCCAGCAGCTTGTCAGGGGACTCAAACACAGATACGCAGTATTTT. It codes for CASSLSGDSNTDTQYF.

This chain joins TRBV3-1 (or the pseudogene TRBV3-2) and TRBJ2-4, with 9 bases that match TRBD2. V gave up 4 bases and J gave up 7 bases; unmatched junction bases: 14. This CDR3 region has 17 residues. Germline V lookup: CDR1 LGHDT, CDR2 YNNKEL (reference sequence). The CDR3 nucleotides are TGTGCCAGCAGCCTCACTAGCGGGCTCCCCACGGGGAACATTCAGTACTTC. Its protein is CASSLTSGLPTGNIQYF.

The J gene is TRBJ2-3, the V gene TRBV4-1; 7 bases fit TRBD1. With V trimmed by 4 bases and J by 12 bases, 4 bases remained unmatched. This CDR3 spans 11 amino acids. CDR1 and CDR2 (germline): MGHRA, YSYEKL. Here the CDR3 DNA reads TGCGCCAGCAGCCTAGGACAGGTCCAGTATTTT. Protein product: CASSLGQVQYF.

The chain uses TRBV7-9 and TRBJ1-4, with 8 positions matching TRBD1. Trimming cost V 6 bases and J 7 bases; bases outside gene matches: 1. Germline V CDR1 and CDR2: SEHNR, FQNEAQ (reference sequence). The CDR3 has 12 residues. DNA of the CDR3: TGTGCCAGCAGGACAGGGGTTGAAAAACTGTTTTTT. Protein product: CASRTGVEKLFF.

Here the CDR3 reads CASSFDWNTEAFF. In DNA form, the CDR3 reads TGCGCCAGCAGCTTTGATTGGAACACTGAAGCTTTCTTT. The chain recombines TRBV5-1 with TRBJ1-1; D ambiguous. Trimming cost V 2 bases and J 1 base, with 6 bases left between them. The V gene's germline CDR1 is SGHRS and CDR2 YFSETQ. This CDR3 comprises 13 residues.

This clone is a singleton in its sample. The genes are TRBV6-1 and TRBJ1-4; no reliable D call. From germline, CDR1 is MNHNS and CDR2 SASEGT. The CDR3 sequence is 14 residues long. Trimming shortened V by 1 base and J by 8 bases, and 11 bases separated the two germline ends. CDR3 region: CASSEGGKGEKLFF. CDR3 bases: TGTGCCAGCAGTGAAGGAGGTAAAGGGGAAAAACTGTTTTTT.

The chain couples TRBV10-3 to TRBJ2-1, with 7 bases fitting TRBD2. The germline V gene encodes CDR1 ENHRY and CDR2 SYGVKD. This CDR3 has 16 residues. V was clipped by 10 bases and J by 2 bases; unmatched bases: 14. The CDR3 coding sequence is TGTGCCAGCATCAGCGGGGCCTCTAACCCCTACAATGAGCAGTTCTTC. It translates to CASISGASNPYNEQFF.